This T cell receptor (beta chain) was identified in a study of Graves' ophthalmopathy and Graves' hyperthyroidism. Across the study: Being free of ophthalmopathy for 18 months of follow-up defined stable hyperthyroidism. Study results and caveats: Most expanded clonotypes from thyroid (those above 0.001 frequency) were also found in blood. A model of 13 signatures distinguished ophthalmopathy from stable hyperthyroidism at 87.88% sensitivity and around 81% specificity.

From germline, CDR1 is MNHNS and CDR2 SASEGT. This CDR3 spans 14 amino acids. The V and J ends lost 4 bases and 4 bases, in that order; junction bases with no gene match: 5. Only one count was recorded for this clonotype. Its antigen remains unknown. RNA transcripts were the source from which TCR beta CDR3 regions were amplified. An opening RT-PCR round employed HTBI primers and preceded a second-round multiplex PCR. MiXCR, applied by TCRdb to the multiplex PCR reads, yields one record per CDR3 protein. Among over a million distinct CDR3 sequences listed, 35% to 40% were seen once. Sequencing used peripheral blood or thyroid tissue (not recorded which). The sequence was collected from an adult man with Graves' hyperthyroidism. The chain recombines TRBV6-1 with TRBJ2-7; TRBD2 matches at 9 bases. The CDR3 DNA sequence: TGTGCCAGCAGTGTGTCTAGCGGGATGTACGAGCAGTACTTC. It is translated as CASSVSSGMYEQYF.